This T cell receptor (beta chain) was identified in a study of memory CD4+ T cells and cytomegalovirus serostatus (dated 2019 in TCRdb). The study in broad terms: The cohort comprised roughly 35 healthy Belgian adults, 9 CMV seropositive and 24 CMV seronegative. To replicate a published TCR-based CMV serostatus classifier, the researchers sequenced the CD4+ memory TCRbeta repertoires of a Belgian cohort whose cytomegalovirus serostatus was known. General study outcomes and caveats: On the Belgian cohort, the classifier based on the original framework reached a median bootstrapped AUC of roughly 0.96, with a 95% CI of 0.76-1.00. Results were interpreted as suggesting that the CMV-associated TCR signature is largely present in the CD4+ memory repertoire. Only CD4+CD45RO+ memory cells were sequenced, unlike the original study, which covered naive and memory CD4+ and CD8+ populations. Among the 150 to 200 previously reported CMV-associated TCRbeta sequences, roughly 68 showed up in the CD4+ memory repertoires, with each one found in between one and five individuals. For CMV serostatus prediction, a median bootstrapped AUC of 0.95 was reached with the original framework, and a median bootstrapped AUC of about 0.91 was reached with a US-trained random forest.

A FACSAria II was used to sort memory CD4+ T cells, defined as single viable CD3+CD4+CD8-CD45RO+ cells. CMV serostatus was assessed using a Roche Elecsys assay, by which serum IgG against CMV pp150, pp28, p38 and p52 was detected. After thawing, total CD4+ T cells were enriched by positive selection with CD4 magnetic microbeads. The samples came from a different study that was designed specifically to examine the CD4+ T cell memory repertoire. Peripheral blood mononuclear cells were isolated and cryopreserved following standard operating procedures; serum was stored at -80 °C. The staining relied on CD3-PerCP (BW264/56), CD4-APC (RPA-T4), CD45RO-PE (UCHT1) and CD8-Pacific Orange (3B5) antibodies, and Sytox blue was used to exclude non-viable cells. V is shortened by 4 bases, J by 7 bases, and the region joining them spans 17 bases. CDR1 and CDR2 (LNHDA, SQIVND) derive from the germline V gene (reference sequence). The CDR3 goes from the cysteine to the phenylalanine over 15 residues. Just CDR3 DNA is preserved here, 45 bases in frame from base 1.

Genomic DNA was extracted from sorted cells with the Quick-DNA Microprep Kit. Amplification of TCRbeta DNA was done with the immunoSEQ hsTCRbeta kit, following the protocol from the manufacturer. An Illumina MiSeq instrument was used to sequence the TCRbeta libraries. The study's processing was this. After out-of-frame sequences were removed, 2 million to 2.5 million distinct TCRbeta sequences remained, averaging about 61,000 per individual. Each individual was scored by the count of around 160 previously reported CMV-associated TCRbeta sequences and the total productive distinct TCRbeta count. A beta-binomial model was reimplemented in Python, and scikit-learn random forests with default parameters were trained on data from the US cohort. On the Belgian cohort, classifier performance was reported as the median AUC, along with percentile confidence intervals, across 10,000 bootstrap iterations. As stored in TCRdb, this immuneACCESS dataset retains in-frame rearrangements with V and J assigned. A fraction of the clones does not appear; measured against another copy, unresolved V genes explain less than half of the discrepancy, and the remainder lacks a known reason. The D gene and trimming were derived from the DNA, and the V and J assignments and clone size from that table. Counted in this sample were 30,000 to 50,000 clones; over 65% of them appeared once. Of the sample, 0.78% is held by the ten largest clones.

About this clone: Its antigen is unknown. The input lacks base qualities; no much larger clone sits a single base away.

The sequenced material came from memory CD4+ T cells from blood. This chain is built from TRBV19 and TRBJ2-1, with the D gene possibly TRBD1 or TRBD2, each one fitting 5 bases. The receptor was derived from an adult in good health and CMV-seronegative. The DNA sequence is as follows: TGTGCCAGTAGTACCACGGGCCCAGGGAGTAATGAGCAGTTCTTC. Its amino acids are CASSTTGPGSNEQFF.